Presented here are 21 T cell receptor beta chains from one specimen sequenced in a study of T cells in Graves' hyperthyroidism and ophthalmopathy. It was RNA transcripts that yielded the amplified TCR beta CDR3 regions. Primed by the HTBI set, a first-round RT-PCR was run on the TCR CDR3. TCRdb ran MiXCR on the multiplex PCR reads and lists one entry per CDR3 protein. Here the sample spans some 300,000 distinct CDR3 sequences, around 19% being singletons. Sequenced sample: blood. All receptors derive from a man between 50 and 59 years old with Graves' ophthalmopathy.

This clonotype showed up many times. The gene calls are TRBV3-1 and TRBJ2-3; D is possibly TRBD2 (6 bases). The germline V and J ends were trimmed by 0 bases and 1 base, with 8 bases remaining between them. The CDR3 runs to 15 residues. The germline CDR1 and CDR2 sequences are LGHDT and YNNKEL (reference sequence). The CDR3 DNA follows: TGTGCCAGCAGCCAAGAACCTAGCGGCACAGATACGCAGTATTTT. Translating it yields CASSQEPSGTDTQYF.

This clonotype was detected a few times. The V gene is TRBV20-1, the J gene TRBJ1-2, with 8 bases matching TRBD1. Germline V gives CDR1 DFQATT, CDR2 SNEGSKA (reference sequence). This CDR3 has 15 residues. Trimming removed 0 bases from V and 3 bases from J; junction bases left unmatched: 6. CDR3 region: CSARDHGQGHYGYTF. Here the CDR3 DNA reads TGCAGTGCTAGAGATCACGGACAGGGACACTATGGCTACACCTTC.

This clonotype turned up a few times. This sequence joins TRBV24-1 and TRBJ1-5, with D unclear. The CDR3 has 11 amino acids. From germline, CDR1 is KGHDR and CDR2 SFDVKD. Trimming shortened V by 9 bases and J by 7 bases, and 9 bases separated the two germline ends. In DNA form, the CDR3 reads TGTGCCACCCCGCGAAGGCAGCCCCAGCATTTT. Translating it yields CATPRRQPQHF.

This clonotype occurred many times. The CDR3 bases are TGTGCCAGCAGCCCGGGGACTAGCGCTGTGACCCAGTACTTC. Protein product: CASSPGTSAVTQYF. The gene calls are TRBV11-2 and TRBJ2-5; 10 nucleotides agree with TRBD2. Losses at the gene ends were 5 bases for V and 7 bases for J; bases not matched to a gene: 7. Germline V gives CDR1 SGHAT, CDR2 FQNNGV. The CDR3 extends over 14 amino acids.

In this sample, this clonotype turned up many times. The rearrangement uses TRBV7-3 and TRBJ2-1; 10 bases map to TRBD2. The germline gives CDR1 SGHTA, CDR2 FQGTGA. J gave up 5 bases and V 4 bases, and 8 bases lay outside the gene matches. CDR3 length: 16 residues. The CDR3 loop reads CASSSYSGRMNNEQFF. The CDR3 DNA sequence: TGTGCCAGCAGCTCCTATAGCGGGAGGATGAACAATGAGCAGTTCTTC.

In its sample, this clonotype was seen many times. The gene calls are TRBV12-3 or TRBV12-4 and TRBJ2-1, with TRBD2 matching 8 bases. The CDR3 extends over 15 amino acids. Unmatched junction bases numbered 7, after V lost 7 bases and J lost 2 bases. The CDR3 is CASTPGLGTYNEQFF. CDR3 nucleotide sequence: TGTGCCAGCACCCCGGGACTAGGTACCTACAATGAGCAGTTCTTC.

The genes are TRBV10-2 and TRBJ2-2; a possible D gene is TRBD2 (6 bases). Germline V gene lookup returns CDR1 WSHSY and CDR2 SAAADI. Trimming shortened V by 6 bases and J by 1 base, and 9 bases separated the two germline ends. The CDR3 length is 14 residues. The CDR3 nucleotides read TGCGCCAGCAGCCACGGGAGGAACACCGGGGAGCTGTTTTTT. Translated, it gives CASSHGRNTGELFF.

The V and J genes are TRBV10-3 and TRBJ1-6, with 11 bases that match TRBD1. CDR1 ENHRY and CDR2 SYGVKD come from the germline V gene. This CDR3 comprises 16 residues. V was pared by 2 bases and J by 7 bases, with 4 bases of the junction left unmatched. The CDR3 DNA reads as TGTGCCATCAGTGAGGCGGACAGGGGGCCCAATTCACCCCTCCACTTT. It is translated as CAISEADRGPNSPLHF.

This clonotype was recorded a few times. This chain links TRBV5-4 with TRBJ2-3, with TRBD1 matching 7 bases. The CDR3 spans 17 residues. Germline CDR1 reads SGHNT; CDR2 reads YYREEE (reference sequence). J was trimmed by 0 bases and V by 3 bases; bases with no gene match: 10. The CDR3 DNA reads as TGTGCCAGCAGCTATAACAGGGGCCCCACTAGCACAGATACGCAGTATTTT. Its translation: CASSYNRGPTSTDTQYF.

This clonotype has at least ten counts. This rearrangement joins TRBV5-1 to TRBJ2-7, with 7 bases that match TRBD2. Germline V lookup: CDR1 SGHRS, CDR2 YFSETQ. This CDR3 is built from 16 residues. V gave up 0 bases and J gave up 5 bases; unmatched junction bases: 11. CDR3 in DNA: TGCGCCAGCAGCTTGGACGCCCTTGCGGGAGTTGACGAGCAGTACTTC. This translates into CASSLDALAGVDEQYF.

This clonotype was seen a handful of times. The chain employs TRBV5-6 and TRBJ2-7; D might be TRBD1 or TRBD2, each matching 5 bases. The CDR3 has 14 amino acids. CDR1 and CDR2 from the germline V gene are SGHDT and YYEEEE. V shed 4 bases and J shed 4 bases, with 15 bases lying between them. This chain's CDR3 is CASSPSPGPYEQYF. CDR3 in DNA: TGTGCCAGCAGCCCGTCACCGGGGCCTTACGAGCAGTACTTC.

This clonotype was picked up many times. Written as DNA, the CDR3 is TGCAGTGCCGAAAGGGGCGACAGGGCGGGGGACGAGCAGTACTTC. It encodes CSAERGDRAGDEQYF. V and J are TRBV20-1 and TRBJ2-7, with D possibly being TRBD1 or TRBD2 (7 bases each). The V gene lost 6 bases and the J gene lost 5 bases, with 23 bases spanning the gap. This CDR3 comprises 15 residues. The germline CDR1 and CDR2 sequences are DFQATT and SNEGSKA (reference sequence).

This clonotype was observed a handful of times. This chain uses TRBV7-2 with TRBJ2-7; 12 nucleotides line up with TRBD2. V lost 3 bases, J lost 5 bases, and 8 bases stayed unmatched. Germline V CDR1 and CDR2: SGHTA, FQGNSA. The CDR3 has 16 amino acids. CDR3 DNA sequence: TGTGCCAGCAGCTTCAGACTAGCGGGAGCGGTGGACGAGCAGTACTTC. Amino acid sequence: CASSFRLAGAVDEQYF.

This clonotype was counted many times. CDR3 sequence (DNA): TGTGCCAGCAGTCGGGACAGCTACTATGGCTACACCTTC. This codes for CASSRDSYYGYTF. This chain uses TRBV12-3 or TRBV12-4 with TRBJ1-2, with TRBD1 identical over 7 bases. This CDR3 is 13 amino acids long. Germline trimming cut 5 bases from V and 3 bases from J; bases unmatched to any gene: 3.

CDR3: CASSKGTASETQYF. The DNA of the CDR3 is TGCGCCAGCAGCAAGGGGACGGCGAGCGAGACCCAGTACTTC. This chain links TRBV5-1 with TRBJ2-5, with D perhaps assigned TRBD1 or TRBD2 (5 bases each). Trimming took off 4 bases at V and 5 bases at J, with 15 bases between the two ends. CDR1 and CDR2 from the germline V gene are SGHRS and YFSETQ. This CDR3 region has 14 residues.

This clonotype was detected only a few times. This chain links TRBV6-1 with TRBJ1-4, with TRBD1 as a possible D gene (6 bases). Germline V gene sequence: CDR1 MNHNS, CDR2 SASEGT. The CDR3 totals 13 residues. Trimming took off 4 bases at V and 7 bases at J, with 10 bases between the two ends. DNA for the CDR3: TGTGCCAGCAGTGCCGGACAGATTGAAAAACTGTTTTTT. Translating it yields CASSAGQIEKLFF.

This clonotype was counted only a few times. This sequence joins TRBV12-3 or TRBV12-4 and TRBJ1-2; 7 bases line up with TRBD1. Trimming took 2 bases from V and 6 from J; bases not matched to a gene: 6. The CDR3 is 14 residues long. For the CDR3, the DNA is TGTGCCAGCAGTTTATTACAGGGGAAGGATGGCTACACCTTC. Translation gives CASSLLQGKDGYTF.

This clonotype was seen many times. The V and J genes are TRBV11-2 and TRBJ1-5; possibly TRBD1 for D (6 bases). Per the germline V gene, CDR1 is SGHAT and CDR2 is FQNNGV. The CDR3 loop spans 18 amino acids. Trimming stripped 0 bases from V and 0 bases from J, with 15 bases between. Here the CDR3 reads CASSLDSGQGYSNQPQHF. The CDR3 DNA sequence: TGTGCCAGCAGCTTAGATTCGGGGCAGGGGTATAGCAATCAGCCCCAGCATTTT.

This clonotype was seen ten or more times. The chain joins TRBV11-2 to TRBJ2-3, with 9 bases identical to TRBD2. This CDR3 region has 15 residues. The V gene's germline CDR1 is SGHAT and CDR2 FQNNGV. V lost 1 base, J lost 3 bases, and 2 bases stayed unmatched. CDR3 sequence (DNA): TGTGCCAGCAGCTTAGTGACTAGCGGAACAGATACGCAGTATTTT. Protein product: CASSLVTSGTDTQYF. Full variable domain (rest looked up from reference TRBV11-2 and TRBJ2-3): EAGVAQSPRYKIIEKRQSVAFWCNPISGHATLYWYQQILGQGPKLLIQFQNNGVVDDSQLPKDRFSAERLKGVDSTLKIQPAKLEDSAVYLCASSLVTSGTDTQYFGPGTRLTVL.

This clonotype was observed many times. V is TRBV5-4 and J is TRBJ2-4; no firm D call. Deletions cut 3 bases from V and 3 bases from J, with 10 bases between. Germline loops: CDR1 SGHNT, CDR2 YYREEE (reference sequence). The CDR3 totals 14 residues. In DNA form, the CDR3 reads TGTGCCAGCAGCTCACGATCGGGCAAAAACATTCAGTACTTC. As protein: CASSSRSGKNIQYF.

This clonotype was observed a few times. The J gene is TRBJ2-1, the V gene TRBV6-1; 10 bases line up with TRBD2. Trimming at V came to 8 bases and at J to 9 bases, leaving 7 bases not matched to a gene. Looked up from germline, CDR1 is MNHNS and CDR2 is SASEGT. This CDR3 is 13 amino acids long. CDR3 sequence: CASSSGRGVEQFF. The CDR3, as DNA: TGTGCCAGCTCTAGCGGGAGAGGCGTTGAGCAGTTCTTC.